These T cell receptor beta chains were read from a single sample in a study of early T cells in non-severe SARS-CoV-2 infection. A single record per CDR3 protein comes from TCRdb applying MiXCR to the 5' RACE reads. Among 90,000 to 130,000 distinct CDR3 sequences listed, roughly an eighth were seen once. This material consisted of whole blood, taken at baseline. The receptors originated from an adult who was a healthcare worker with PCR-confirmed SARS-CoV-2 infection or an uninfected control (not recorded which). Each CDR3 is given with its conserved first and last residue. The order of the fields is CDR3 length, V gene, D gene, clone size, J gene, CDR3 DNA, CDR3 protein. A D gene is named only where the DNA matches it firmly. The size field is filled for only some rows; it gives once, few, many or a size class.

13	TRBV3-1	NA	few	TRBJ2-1	TGTGCCAGCAGACTGACAGGCACGCATGAGCAGTTCTTC	CASRLTGTHEQFF
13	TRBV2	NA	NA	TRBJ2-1	TGTGCCAGCAGGCAAACGGGGTACAATGAGCAGTTCTTC	CASRQTGYNEQFF
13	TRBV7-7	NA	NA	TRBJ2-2	TGTGCCAGCAGCTGGGAAGGACGCGGGGAGCTGTTTTTT	CASSWEGRGELFF
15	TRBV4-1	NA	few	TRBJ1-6	TGCGCCAGCAGCCTAAGGGGAGGGGACCGGAGGCCCCTCCACTTT	CASSLRGGDRRPLHF
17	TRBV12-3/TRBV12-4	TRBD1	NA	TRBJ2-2	TGTGCCAGCAGTTTCCGGACAGGGTCGGGAAACACCGGGGAGCTGTTTTTT	CASSFRTGSGNTGELFF
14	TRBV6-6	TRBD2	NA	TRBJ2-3	TGTGCCAGCCTAACTAGCGGGAGCACAGATACGCAGTATTTT	CASLTSGSTDTQYF
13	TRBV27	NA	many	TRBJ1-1	TGTGCCAGCAGGGGAGGGGTGAACACTGAAGCTTTCTTT	CASRGGVNTEAFF
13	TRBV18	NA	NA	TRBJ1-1	TGTGCCAGCTCACCACAAACGCAGTCTGAAGCTTTCTTT	CASSPQTQSEAFF
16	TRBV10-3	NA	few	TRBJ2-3	TGTGCCATCAGTGGGTCTGGCGGGGGCCGAAGGGATACGCAGTATTTT	CAISGSGGGRRDTQYF
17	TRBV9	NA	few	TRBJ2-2	TGTGCCAGCAGCGTAGATCCGGGGGCGCGGACAACCGGGGAGCTGTTTTTT	CASSVDPGARTTGELFF
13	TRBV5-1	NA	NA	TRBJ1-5	TGCGCCAGCAGCTTTCTAGGCAATCAGCCCCAGCATTTT	CASSFLGNQPQHF
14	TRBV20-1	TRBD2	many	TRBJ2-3	TGCAGTGCGAGACTAGCGGGAGGAACAGATACGCAGTATTTT	CSARLAGGTDTQYF
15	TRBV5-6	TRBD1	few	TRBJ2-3	TGTGCCAGCAGCCACACAGGGGGCGACACAGATACGCAGTATTTT	CASSHTGGDTDTQYF
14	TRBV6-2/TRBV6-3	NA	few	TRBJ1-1	TGTGCCAGCAGTTACCCGCAGGGAAGAACTGAAGCTTTCTTT	CASSYPQGRTEAFF
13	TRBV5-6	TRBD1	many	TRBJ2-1	TGTGCCAGCAGCACGGGGACAGTTAATGAGCAGTTCTTC	CASSTGTVNEQFF
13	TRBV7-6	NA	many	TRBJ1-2	TGTGCCAGCAGCTTGGGAGCTAACTATGGCTACACCTTC	CASSLGANYGYTF
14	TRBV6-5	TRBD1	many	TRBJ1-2	TGTGCCAGCAGTTACACCGGGACAGGGAACGGCTACACCTTC	CASSYTGTGNGYTF
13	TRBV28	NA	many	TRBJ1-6	TGTGCCAGCAGTTTCTCGTGGAATTCACCCCTCCACTTT	CASSFSWNSPLHF
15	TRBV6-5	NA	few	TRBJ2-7	TGTGCCAGCAGTGCCGGACGACGAAGCTCCTACGAGCAGTACTTC	CASSAGRRSSYEQYF
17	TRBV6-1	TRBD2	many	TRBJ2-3	TGTGCCAGCAGTGAATGGGGTAGCGGGAGCGTAGGAGATACGCAGTATTTT	CASSEWGSGSVGDTQYF
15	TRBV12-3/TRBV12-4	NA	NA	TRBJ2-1	TGTGCCAGCAGTTTAATGGGGAGCTCCTACAATGAGCAGTTCTTC	CASSLMGSSYNEQFF
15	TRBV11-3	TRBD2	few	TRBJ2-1	TGTGCCAGCAGTCCTAGCGGGGGGGCCGTCGATGAGCAGTTCTTC	CASSPSGGAVDEQFF
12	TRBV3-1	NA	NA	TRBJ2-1	TGTGCCAGCAGCCAAGTCAACAATGAGCAGTTCTTC	CASSQVNNEQFF
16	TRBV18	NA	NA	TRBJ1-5	TGTGCCAGCTCACCGCAGGGACCGTATAGCAATCAGCCCCAGCATTTT	CASSPQGPYSNQPQHF
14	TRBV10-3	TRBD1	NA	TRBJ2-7	TGTGCCATCAGTGGGACAGGGCCTCCCTACGAGCAGTACTTC	CAISGTGPPYEQYF
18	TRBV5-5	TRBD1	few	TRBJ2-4	TGTGCCAGCAGCTCCCTGACAGGGGAGGCGTTAGCCAAAAACATTCAGTACTTC	CASSSLTGEALAKNIQYF
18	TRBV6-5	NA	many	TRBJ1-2	TGTGCCAGCAGTTACTCGAGGGCAGGGCGTCAGCCTAACTATGGCTACACCTTC	CASSYSRAGRQPNYGYTF
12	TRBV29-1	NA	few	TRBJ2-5	TGCAGCGTGACGGGGCTACAAGAGACCCAGTACTTC	CSVTGLQETQYF
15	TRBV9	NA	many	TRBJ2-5	TGTGCCAGCAACAAGCAGGGCCGTTTCCAAGAGACCCAGTACTTC	CASNKQGRFQETQYF
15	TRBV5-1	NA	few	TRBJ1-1	TGCGCCACCCCCTCTCCAGCGGTCATGAACACTGAAGCTTTCTTT	CATPSPAVMNTEAFF
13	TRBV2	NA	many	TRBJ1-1	TGTGCCAGCAGTGAAGGCTTGAACACTGAAGCTTTCTTT	CASSEGLNTEAFF
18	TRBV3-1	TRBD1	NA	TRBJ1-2	TGTGCCAGCAGCCAAGATCCTCACAGGGGTCGATTGAACTATGGCTACACCTTC	CASSQDPHRGRLNYGYTF
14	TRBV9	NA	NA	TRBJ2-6	TGTGCCAGCAGTGCCGCCTCTGGGGCCAACGTCCTGACTTTC	CASSAASGANVLTF
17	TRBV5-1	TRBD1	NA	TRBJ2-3	TGCGCCAGCAGCTTGGGACCCGGGACAGGGGTCACAGATACGCAGTATTTT	CASSLGPGTGVTDTQYF
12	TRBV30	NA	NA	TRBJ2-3	TGTGCCTGGAGTTTCGTGACAGATACGCAGTATTTT	CAWSFVTDTQYF
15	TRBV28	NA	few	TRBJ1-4	TGTGCCAGCAGTTTATGGGGGAGGCTTAATGAAAAACTGTTTTTT	CASSLWGRLNEKLFF
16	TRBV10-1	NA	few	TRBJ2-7	TGCGCCATCTCACCGGGCCAGAGGTTTCCGAGGTACGAGCAGTACTTC	CAISPGQRFPRYEQYF
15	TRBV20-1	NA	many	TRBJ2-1	TGCAGTGCTAGGAATGACGCGGAACACTACAATGAGCAGTTCTTC	CSARNDAEHYNEQFF
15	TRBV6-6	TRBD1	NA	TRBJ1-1	TGTGCCAGCAGTTACTCCGGACAGGGATTGTCTGAAGCTTTCTTT	CASSYSGQGLSEAFF
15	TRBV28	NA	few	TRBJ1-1	TGTGCCAGCAGTGGCCCGAAGGTGAAGGGAACTGAAGCTTTCTTT	CASSGPKVKGTEAFF
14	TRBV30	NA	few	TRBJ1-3	TGTGCCGGTAGACAGCAGGGAACTGGAAACACCATATATTTT	CAGRQQGTGNTIYF
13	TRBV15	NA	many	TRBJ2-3	TGTGCCACCAGCAGAGACACACTGAACTCGCAGTATTTT	CATSRDTLNSQYF
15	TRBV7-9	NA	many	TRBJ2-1	TGTGCCAGCAGCTTATTGGCGGGTCTAGTAAATGAGCAGTTCTTC	CASSLLAGLVNEQFF
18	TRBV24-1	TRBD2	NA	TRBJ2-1	TGTGCCACCAGTGACCAAACAAGGACTAGCGGAATATACAATGAGCAGTTCTTC	CATSDQTRTSGIYNEQFF
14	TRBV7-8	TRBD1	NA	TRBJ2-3	TGTGCCAGCAGCTCGCAGGGGGCTACAGATACGCAGTATTTT	CASSSQGATDTQYF
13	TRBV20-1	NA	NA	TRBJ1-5	TGCAGTGCTAGAGTGGCAGGGAGTCAGCCCCAGCATTTT	CSARVAGSQPQHF
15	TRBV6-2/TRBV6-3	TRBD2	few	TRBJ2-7	TGTGCCAGCAGCATAGGACTAGCGGGGACCTACGAGCAGTACTTC	CASSIGLAGTYEQYF
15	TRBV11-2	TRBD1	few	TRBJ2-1	TGTGCCAGCAGCTTAGGAGACAGGGGCGTGGATGAGCAGTTCTTC	CASSLGDRGVDEQFF
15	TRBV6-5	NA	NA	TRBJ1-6	TGTGCCAGCAGTTACGGACAGAACGGCAATTCACCCCTCCACTTT	CASSYGQNGNSPLHF
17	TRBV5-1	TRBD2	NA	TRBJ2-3	TGCGCCAGCAGCCTGGGACTAGCGGGAGTATTGGCAGATACGCAGTATTTT	CASSLGLAGVLADTQYF
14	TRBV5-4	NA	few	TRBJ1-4	TGTGCCAGCAGCACGGGTGCAACTAATGAAAAACTGTTTTTT	CASSTGATNEKLFF
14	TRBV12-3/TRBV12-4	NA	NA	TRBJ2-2	TGTGCCAGCAGCGGGAGCTCCAACACCGGGGAGCTGTTTTTT	CASSGSSNTGELFF
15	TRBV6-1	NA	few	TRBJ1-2	TGTGCCAGCAGTGAAATGAGGGCCCCGGGCTATGGCTACACCTTC	CASSEMRAPGYGYTF
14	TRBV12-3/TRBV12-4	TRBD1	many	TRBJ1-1	TGTGCCAGCAGTTCCACACGACAGGGCGCGGCAGCTTTCTTT	CASSSTRQGAAAFF
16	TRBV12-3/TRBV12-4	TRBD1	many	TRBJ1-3	TGTGCCAGCAGGCTACAGGGGGCAAGAGCTGGAAACACCATATATTTT	CASRLQGARAGNTIYF
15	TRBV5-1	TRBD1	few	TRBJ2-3	TGCGCCAGCAGCCCGACAGGGGGGACTACAGATACGCAGTATTTT	CASSPTGGTTDTQYF
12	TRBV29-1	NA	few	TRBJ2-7	TGCAGCGTCGTGACGGATTTATACGAGCAGTACTTC	CSVVTDLYEQYF
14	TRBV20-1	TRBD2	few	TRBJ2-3	TGCAGTGCCGAGCGGGGGGGCGACACAGATACGCAGTATTTT	CSAERGGDTDTQYF